Listed below are T cell receptor beta chains from one sample, sequenced in a study of spatial heterogeneity in lung cancer. MiXCR, applied by TCRdb to the 5' RACE reads, yields one record per CDR3 protein. The sample has nearly 25,000 distinct CDR3 sequences, roughly 10% seen once. This material consisted of lung tumor tissue, taken at surgery. All receptors derive from a male donor with early-stage non-small cell lung cancer. The CDR3 runs from the conserved cysteine through the conserved F or W.

>TRBV15|TRBJ2-1
CATSPRGGEQFF
>TRBV10-3|TRBJ1-1
CAISSGQGAQVSEAFF
>TRBV12-3/TRBV12-4|TRBJ2-1
CASSPGTGQYNEQFF
>TRBV11-3|TRBJ2-5
CASSGGEETQYF
>TRBV7-8|TRBJ1-3
CASSSTEGRDTIYF
>TRBV9|TRBJ1-6
CASSVEGVSSPLHF
>TRBV5-6|TRBJ2-3
CASSFGTDTQYF
>TRBV4-1|TRBJ1-1
CASSRLRNTEAFF
>TRBV4-3|TRBJ2-5
CASSEGVGLPYETQYF
>TRBV5-8|TRBJ2-7
CASLRGQGFYEQYF
>TRBV4-1|TRBJ1-1
CASSRTGKGTEAFF
>TRBV12-3/TRBV12-4|TRBJ1-1
CASSGPYGEAFF
>TRBV12-3/TRBV12-4|TRBJ2-1
CASSLKAGGGYNEQFF
>TRBV28|TRBJ1-1
CASHRHSHNTEAFF
>TRBV27|TRBJ1-1
CASSPRQRNTEAFF
>TRBV29-1|TRBJ2-4
CSARLPAGIQYF
>TRBV5-1|TRBJ2-7
CASSSTGSEQYF
>TRBV29-1|TRBJ1-1
CSARQGTDTEAFF
>TRBV6-6|TRBJ2-7
CASSYSRVAGRIYEQYF
>TRBV7-3|TRBJ1-1
CASSLGYGVLRAFF
>TRBV4-2|TRBJ2-3
CASSQDMGVTNTQYF
>TRBV5-1|TRBJ2-1
CASSRIGSDEQFF
>TRBV3-1|TRBJ2-7
CASSHLSGYEQYF
>TRBV20-1|TRBJ2-6
CSAGNSGANVLTF
>TRBV19|TRBJ2-3
CASSPYGAGSTDTQYF
>TRBV9|TRBJ2-7
CASSAQGGAGSYEQYF
>TRBV5-1|TRBJ2-7
CASNGEGEQYF
>TRBV7-2|TRBJ2-5
CASSLVPGGEETQYF
>TRBV10-3|TRBJ1-5
CAISGAYSNQPQHF
>TRBV6-6|TRBJ2-7
CASSRGQGSYEQYF
>TRBV21-1|TRBJ1-3
CASSKVDRGRSGNTIYF
>TRBV7-7|TRBJ2-5
CASSPWSGYQETQYF
>TRBV28|TRBJ2-7
CASRSSQGAREQYF
>TRBV27|TRBJ1-1
CASSPFRGLAFF
>TRBV27|TRBJ2-4
CASSPRDSYLLAKNIQYF
>TRBV27|TRBJ2-7
CASSLAGGPSEQYF
>TRBV28|TRBJ1-5
CASSPGGSRPQHF
>TRBV10-3|TRBJ2-5
CAISLSGGLETQYF
>TRBV29-1|TRBJ2-4
CSVEVQDGSNIQYF
>TRBV27|TRBJ2-7
CASSLSIGGTYEQYF
>TRBV7-9|TRBJ2-5
CASSFLGEGQETQYF
>TRBV28|TRBJ2-7
CASSPGGGTPLYEQYF